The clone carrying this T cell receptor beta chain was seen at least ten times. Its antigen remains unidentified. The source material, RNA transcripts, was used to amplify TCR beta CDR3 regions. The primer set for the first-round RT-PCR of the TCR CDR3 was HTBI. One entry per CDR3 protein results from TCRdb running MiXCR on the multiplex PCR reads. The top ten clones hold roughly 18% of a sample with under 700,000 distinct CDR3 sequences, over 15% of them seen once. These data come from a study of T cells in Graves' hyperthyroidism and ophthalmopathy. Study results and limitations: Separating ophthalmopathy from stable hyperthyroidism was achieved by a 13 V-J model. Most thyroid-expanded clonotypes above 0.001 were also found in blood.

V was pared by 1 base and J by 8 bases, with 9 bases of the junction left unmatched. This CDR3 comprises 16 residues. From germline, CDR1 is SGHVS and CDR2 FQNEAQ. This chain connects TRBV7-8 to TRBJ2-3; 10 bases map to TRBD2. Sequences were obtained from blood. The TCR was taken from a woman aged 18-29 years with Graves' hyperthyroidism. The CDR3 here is CASSLDASGGRGTQYF. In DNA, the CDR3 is TGTGCCAGCAGCTTAGATGCTAGCGGGGGCCGGGGTACGCAGTATTTT. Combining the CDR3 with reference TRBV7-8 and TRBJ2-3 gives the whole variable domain GAGVSQSPRYKVAKRGQDVALRCDPISGHVSLFWYQQALGQGPEFLTYFQNEAQLDKSGLPSDRFFAERPEGSVSTLKIQRTQQEDSAVYLCASSLDASGGRGTQYFGPGTRLTVL.